Here is one T cell receptor beta chain with its context. Its target is not known. The germline V gene encodes CDR1 KGHSH and CDR2 LQKENI. Trimming pared 0 bases from V and 4 bases from J, leaving 15 bases between. The CDR3 is 16 residues long. The data were taken from a study of beta chain features in type 1 diabetes. Study information: Examination spanned some 100 million sorted cells from all samples. Study-level findings and limits: Whatever favoring of shorter templates PCR might show would apply equally to patients and controls. All four CD4+ subsets of Type 1 diabetes patients contained TCRB CDR3s that were moderately but significantly shorter. Compared to healthy donors, patients appeared to have naive, central memory and Treg TCRB repertoires that were more alike.

CD45RO/CCR7/CD25/CD127/CD95/CD27 separated CD4+ naive, central memory, regulatory and stem cell-like memory cells by sorting. Sequenced material consisted of expressed TCRB transcripts (all of the isolated RNA was reverse transcribed). The protocol was immunoSEQ multiplex PCR, while the TCRdb copy is restricted to in-frame clones and leaves out a portion. The data show over 20,000 clones, roughly 50% seen once. The chain employs TRBV18 and TRBJ2-5, with D possibly matching TRBD1 (7 bases). This TCR was sampled from a young man with type 1 diabetes. Sequenced material: stem cell memory CD4+ T cells from blood. The CDR3 protein is CASSPPPGGLRETQYF. The CDR3 nucleotides read TGTGCCAGCTCACCACCTCCAGGGGGGTTACGAGAGACCCAGTACTTC. The full variable domain, with the rest looked up from reference TRBV18 and TRBJ2-5, is NAGVMQNPRHLVRRRGQEARLRCSPMKGHSHVYWYRQLPEEGLKFMVYLQKENIIDESGMPKERFSAEFPKEGPSILRIQQVVRGDSAAYFCASSPPPGGLRETQYFGPGTRLLVL.